The next 25 T cell receptor beta chains were all read from a single sample in a study of spatial heterogeneity in lung cancer. TCRdb used MiXCR to reprocess the 5' RACE reads, holding one entry per CDR3 protein. The sample lists almost 75,000 distinct CDR3 sequences; approximately 12% were seen once. Time point of the sample: sample taken at primary tumor resection. In each case, whole RNA from tumor, nontumor lung or frozen PBMC was sequenced unsorted. The sample consisted of PBMCs, taken at surgery. These receptors were taken from a male donor with early-stage non-small cell lung cancer.

This chain connects TRBV5-5 to TRBJ2-3; D gene ambiguous. This CDR3 spans 12 amino acids. The V end lost 4 bases, the J end lost 2 bases, and 5 bases lay between the germline ends. CDR1 is SGHKS and CDR2 is YYEKEE in the germline V gene (reference sequence). The CDR3 DNA reads as TGTGCCAGCAGCCATGTCACAGATACGCAGTATTTT. Translating it yields CASSHVTDTQYF.

This chain uses TRBV7-8 with TRBJ2-1; D might be TRBD2 (6 bases). V dropped 0 bases and J dropped 8 bases, with 11 bases sitting between them. The CDR3 spans 14 residues. Germline CDR1 reads SGHVS; CDR2 reads FQNEAQ. The DNA of the CDR3 is TGTGCCAGCAGCTTAGCGCTCTGGGGGGATGAGCAGTTCTTC. This sequence encodes CASSLALWGDEQFF.

This clonotype was detected many times. CDR3 sequence reads: CASSISGYEQYF. The CDR3 region has the DNA TGTGCCAGCAGTATCTCCGGCTACGAGCAGTACTTC. The rearrangement joins TRBV6-5 to TRBJ2-7, with unresolved D. Trimming left V 5 bases short and J 3 bases short, with 8 bases between. The V gene's germline CDR1 is MNHEY and CDR2 SVGAGI. The CDR3 sequence is 12 residues long.

The chain has TRBV6-5 and TRBJ2-2, with TRBD1 matching 9 bases. V gave up 1 base and J gave up 4 bases; unmatched junction bases: 7. CDR3 length: 17 residues. CDR1 is MNHEY, CDR2 SVGAGI, per germline. The CDR3 loop reads CASSYFDRGIPTGELFF. The CDR3, as DNA: TGTGCCAGCAGTTACTTCGACAGGGGGATCCCCACCGGGGAGCTGTTTTTT.

This clonotype showed up just a few times. The V gene is TRBV5-1, the J gene TRBJ1-6; D not certain. Germline V gene data show CDR1 as SGHRS and CDR2 as YFSETQ. CDR3 length: 15 amino acids. Deletions cut 7 bases from V and 7 bases from J, with 18 bases between. CDR3 in DNA: TGCGCCAGCGCCCCCGCCGGCCTGAAAAATTCACCCCTCCACTTT. This translates into CASAPAGLKNSPLHF.

This clonotype was observed a handful of times. The chain carries TRBV12-3 or TRBV12-4 and TRBJ2-1, with TRBD2 matching over 8 bases. The CDR3 runs to 14 residues. V was pared by 3 bases and J by 5 bases, with 3 bases of the junction left unmatched. The CDR3 nucleotides read TGTGCCAGCAGTTTTAGCGGGAAGCACAATGAGCAGTTCTTC. Amino acid sequence: CASSFSGKHNEQFF.

This clonotype was counted ten times or more. The chain employs TRBV9 and TRBJ2-5, with D unresolved. Per germline, CDR1 SGDLS and CDR2 YYNGEE. The CDR3 extends over 12 amino acids. V lost 0 bases to trimming and J lost 4 bases, with 4 bases between them. The CDR3 region is CASSVVGETQYF. The CDR3 DNA sequence: TGTGCCAGCAGCGTAGTAGGAGAGACCCAGTACTTC.

The genes are TRBV6-1 and TRBJ2-1, with D uncertain. CDR1 is MNHNS and CDR2 is SASEGT in the germline V gene. V lost 9 bases to trimming and J lost 6 bases, with 21 bases between them. The CDR3 has 15 residues. This CDR3 reads CASQTYWLLSNEQFF. The CDR3 DNA reads TGTGCCAGTCAAACCTACTGGCTCCTCTCCAATGAGCAGTTCTTC.

This clonotype showed up just a few times. The chain joins TRBV7-9 to TRBJ2-2, with 9 bases matching TRBD1. The germline V gene encodes CDR1 SEHNR and CDR2 FQNEAQ (reference sequence). V gave up 4 bases and J gave up 4 bases; unmatched junction bases: 7. The CDR3 length is 16 residues. Here the CDR3 DNA reads TGTGCCAGCAGCTCTCGGACAGGGGAAAGCACCGGGGAGCTGTTTTTT. Amino acids: CASSSRTGESTGELFF.

V gene TRBV6-5 combines with J gene TRBJ2-1; a weak D match, TRBD1 (5 bases). Per germline, CDR1 MNHEY and CDR2 SVGAGI. V lost 2 bases and J 9 bases, leaving 11 bases between the germline ends. This CDR3 is built from 13 residues. In DNA, the CDR3 is TGTGCCAGCAGTTACGGCAGGGTCAGTGAGCAGTTCTTC. Translating gives CASSYGRVSEQFF.

This clonotype was counted between two and nine times. The V call is TRBV12-3 or TRBV12-4, the J call TRBJ2-1; 7 bases line up with TRBD2. The trim removed 5 bases at V and 4 bases at J, leaving 8 bases unmatched. The CDR3 runs 15 residues. The chain's CDR3 is CASSPPSGPYNEQFF. CDR3 bases: TGTGCCAGCAGTCCTCCTAGCGGCCCTTACAATGAGCAGTTCTTC.

This clonotype has ten or more counts. As DNA, the CDR3 is TGCAGCGCGGGACAGATGAACACTGAAGCTTTCTTT. It specifies CSAGQMNTEAFF. This chain links TRBV29-1 with TRBJ1-1; 7 bases are shared with TRBD1. This CDR3 spans 12 amino acids. V was pared by 7 bases and J by 0 bases, with 2 bases of the junction left unmatched. The V gene's germline CDR1 is SQVTM and CDR2 ANQGSEA.

By sample fraction, this clonotype is medium-sized. The J gene is TRBJ2-1, the V gene TRBV29-1; a weak D match, TRBD2 (5 bases). The CDR3 consists of 13 residues. Germline V CDR1 and CDR2: SQVTM, ANQGSEA. Trimming removed 6 bases from V and 4 bases from J, with 13 bases in between. The CDR3 bases are TGCAGCGTCCCCCCCCGGGGTTACAATGAGCAGTTCTTC. As protein: CSVPPRGYNEQFF.

The gene calls are TRBV6-1 and TRBJ1-2; tentative D call: TRBD1 (5 bases). The germline V gene encodes CDR1 MNHNS and CDR2 SASEGT. The CDR3 is 14 amino acids. V gave up 3 bases and J gave up 4 bases, with 12 bases separating them. CDR3 residues: CASSDIGVVYGYTF. CDR3 nucleotide sequence: TGTGCCAGCAGTGATATAGGGGTAGTCTATGGCTACACCTTC.

This chain links TRBV11-3 with TRBJ1-1; a possible D gene is TRBD1 (6 bases). Trimming removed 5 bases at V and 5 bases at J, with 15 bases between. The germline V gene has CDR1 SGHNT and CDR2 YENEEA. The CDR3 has 14 residues. The DNA for the CDR3 is TGTGCCAGCAGCCCCGGACAGATGGGAACTGAAGCTTTCTTT. Its translation: CASSPGQMGTEAFF.

The table lists this clonotype with a few counts. The genes are TRBV6-5 and TRBJ2-7; TRBD1 matches 7 bases. CDR1 and CDR2 from the germline V gene are MNHEY and SVGAGI. Germline trimming cut 6 bases from V and 7 bases from J; bases unmatched to any gene: 9. The CDR3 is made up of 13 amino acids. As DNA, the CDR3 is TGTGCCAGCAGAGGGGCAGGGGGTCGAGAGCAGTACTTC. Translation gives CASRGAGGREQYF.

This clonotype was recorded a few times. The chain couples TRBV7-8 to TRBJ1-1; possibly TRBD1 for D (5 bases). CDR3 length: 13 amino acids. Between the trimmed V and J ends, which lost 1 base and 8 bases, there was a span of 11 bases. CDR1 SGHVS and CDR2 FQNEAQ come from the germline V gene. CDR3 residues: CASSLEFDSEAFF. CDR3 sequence (DNA): TGTGCCAGCAGCTTAGAGTTCGACAGCGAAGCTTTCTTT. Together with reference TRBV7-8 and TRBJ1-1, the CDR3 gives the full variable domain: GAGVSQSPRYKVAKRGQDVALRCDPISGHVSLFWYQQALGQGPEFLTYFQNEAQLDKSGLPSDRFFAERPEGSVSTLKIQRTQQEDSAVYLCASSLEFDSEAFFGQGTRLTVV.

In its sample, this clonotype was seen a few times. The V and J genes are TRBV5-1 and TRBJ1-3, with D possibly TRBD1 on 6 matching bases. Germline CDR1 and CDR2: SGHRS and YFSETQ. CDR3 length equals 17 residues. V lost 0 bases, J lost 0 bases, and 13 bases lay in between. CDR3 DNA: TGCGCCAGCAGCTTGGAGGGACACCTCCTCTCTGGAAACACCATATATTTT. It translates to CASSLEGHLLSGNTIYF. The full variable domain, with the rest looked up from reference TRBV5-1 and TRBJ1-3, is KAGVTQTPRYLIKTRGQQVTLSCSPISGHRSVSWYQQTPGQGLQFLFEYFSETQRNKGNFPGRFSGRQFSNSRSEMNVSTLELGDSALYLCASSLEGHLLSGNTIYFGEGSWLTVV.

This clonotype was counted at least ten times. The V and J genes are TRBV29-1 and TRBJ2-3; D call uncertain. The CDR3 sequence is 12 residues long. V was shortened by 6 bases and J by 1 base, with 8 bases between the two germline ends. From germline, CDR1 is SQVTM and CDR2 ANQGSEA. The CDR3 bases are TGCAGCGTACGGATTCGCACAGATACGCAGTATTTT. Its protein product is CSVRIRTDTQYF.

The J gene is TRBJ2-3, the V gene TRBV5-1, with TRBD2 identical over 13 bases. The CDR3 has 15 amino acids. Germline trimming cut 6 bases from V and 9 bases from J; bases unmatched to any gene: 10. Germline CDR1 reads SGHRS; CDR2 reads YFSETQ. This CDR3 is CASISGTSGTSTQYF. The CDR3 DNA follows: TGCGCCAGCATCTCCGGGACTAGCGGGACGTCAACGCAGTATTTT.

This chain uses TRBV9 with TRBJ2-1; no clear D gene. V lost 4 bases and J lost 3, with 26 bases in between. The CDR3 sequence is 19 residues long. Germline lookup yields CDR1 SGDLS and CDR2 YYNGEE. CDR3 protein: CASSPRLPGPTNYYNEQFF. The DNA of the CDR3 is TGTGCCAGCAGCCCGCGACTTCCGGGTCCTACCAATTACTACAATGAGCAGTTCTTC.

The chain carries TRBV6-2 or TRBV6-3 and TRBJ1-4; tentatively, D is TRBD1 (5 bases). Per the germline V gene, CDR1 is MNHEY and CDR2 is SVGEGT. The CDR3 is 15 residues long. V was clipped by 9 bases and J by 6 bases, with 20 bases between them. The CDR3 DNA follows: TGTGCCAGTTCCGGGGCGGCGATTGACGATGAAAAACTGTTTTTT. It is translated as CASSGAAIDDEKLFF.

The V call is TRBV20-1, the J call TRBJ2-3; D possibly matches TRBD1 or TRBD2 (6 bases each). The CDR3 covers 14 residues. Germline V gene data show CDR1 as DFQATT and CDR2 as SNEGSKA (reference sequence). CDR3: CSPRGGGAPDTQYF. In nucleotides, the CDR3 is TGCAGCCCCAGAGGGGGAGGAGCCCCAGATACGCAGTATTTT.

This clonotype was found a few times. The gene calls are TRBV7-6 and TRBJ2-1; maybe TRBD2 (6 bases). The germline V gene has CDR1 SGHVS and CDR2 FNYEAQ. V shed 1 base and J shed 5 bases, with 15 bases lying between them. The CDR3 is 16 amino acids. CDR3 sequence reads: CASSLGPGALNNEQFF. The CDR3 DNA reads TGTGCCAGCAGCTTAGGACCGGGAGCTTTGAACAATGAGCAGTTCTTC.

This clonotype was counted ten times or more. The J gene is TRBJ2-3, the V gene TRBV7-8; maybe TRBD2 (6 bases). Trimming stripped 2 bases from V and 0 bases from J, with 9 bases between. This CDR3 is 15 amino acids long. Germline values: CDR1 SGHVS, CDR2 FQNEAQ. The CDR3 reads CASSLLASSTDTQYF. The CDR3 bases are TGTGCCAGCAGCTTACTAGCGTCTAGCACAGATACGCAGTATTTT.